The following is a T cell receptor (beta chain) sequence with its context. Trimming took 5 bases from V and 2 from J; bases not matched to a gene: 9. The germline CDR1 and CDR2 sequences are MDHEN and SYDVKM. There are 16 residues in the CDR3. This record belongs to a study of blood T cell repertoires in COVID-19. Study-level background: There were acute and convalescent COVID-19 samples, and they came from the United States, Italy and Spain. PBMCs, B-cell-depleted T cells, or T cells were the source of the cDNA or gDNA that made up the material.

Under the authors' procedure: Counts of nucleated cells, estimated from reference gene primer amplification, were obtained. Using immunoSEQ multiplex PCR, the repertoire was profiled, and TCRdb retains in-frame clones only, with some absent. That table supplies the V and J calls and clone size; D and trimming were determined from the DNA. The table has around 200,000 clones, approximately 80% seen once; the top ten hold 9.5% to 15%. What was sequenced was peripheral blood. The TCR originated in a woman between 45 and 60 years old with acute or convalescent COVID-19. The chain is built from TRBV28 and TRBJ2-5, with 9 bases aligning to TRBD1. DNA for the CDR3: TGTGCCAGCAGTCCCACTCCGGGACAGGGTCAAGAGACCCAGTACTTC. This gives the protein CASSPTPGQGQETQYF.